This T cell receptor (beta chain) was identified during a study of beta chain features in type 1 diabetes. Study in general: All samples together contributed 100 million to 120 million sorted cells for examination. Broader study findings: HLA influence on TCRB rearrangement stayed unresolved here.

Averaging around 120 mL, one heparinised blood draw was given by each donor. V dropped 5 bases and J dropped 8 bases, with 17 bases sitting between them. The CDR3 runs 14 residues. CDR1 is MNHEY and CDR2 is SMNVEV in the germline V gene (reference sequence). Investigators reverse transcribed all isolated RNA, so they sequenced expressed TCRB transcripts. Profiling relied on immunoSEQ multiplex PCR, and the TCRdb table lists in-frame clones only, not all of them. The repertoire holds around 500,000 clones, with about 29% as singletons. As regards this clone: Antigen specificity is unknown.

This receptor was identified in a man between 18 and 35 years old in good health. The V gene is TRBV27, the J gene TRBJ2-3, with D possibly matching TRBD2 (5 bases). Material: naive CD4+ T cells from blood. The CDR3 region is CASSLGPKRFTQYF. The CDR3 nucleotides read TGTGCCAGCAGTCTCGGCCCTAAGCGGTTTACGCAGTATTTT.